These T cell receptor beta chains were read from a single sample in a study of shared clonotypes between healthy human individuals. Data came from immunoSEQ multiplex PCR; TCRdb stores just in-frame clones and leaves some out. The sample has 470,000 or so clones, about 84% seen once. Sample: PBMCs. The receptors originated from a woman aged 40-49 years in good health. Some clones in this sample may be carry-over from other donors' samples. Each CDR3 is given with its conserved first and last residue. The order of the fields is D gene, V gene, J gene, CDR3 protein. A D gene is named only where the DNA matches it firmly.

-	TRBV19	TRBJ2-7	CASSIDPFPGNEQYF
-	TRBV2	TRBJ2-6	CASSRQVSGANVLTF
TRBD1	TRBV9	TRBJ1-4	CASSVADSRGSNEKLFF
-	TRBV5-5	TRBJ2-2	CASSELPGGYTGELFF
-	TRBV9	TRBJ2-5	CASGRVWETQYF
-	TRBV2	TRBJ1-4	CASRTNEKLFF
TRBD1	TRBV28	TRBJ2-7	CATLPPGQGGSEQYF
TRBD2	TRBV6-1	TRBJ2-7	CASSEAPSGRSYEQYF
-	TRBV28	TRBJ2-2	CASRDFNTGELFF
-	TRBV7-9	TRBJ2-7	CASSLGGGAYEQYF